This is a list of T cell receptor beta chains from one sample in a study of blood T cell repertoires in COVID-19. TCRdb's table, derived via immunoSEQ multiplex PCR, lists solely in-frame clones and lacks some. The sample lists 250,000 to 350,000 clones; approximately 84% were seen once. Sequenced: PBMCs or T cells enriched from blood (not recorded which). The receptor set was obtained from a young woman who had recovered from COVID-19. Each CDR3 is given with its conserved first and last residue. Fields, in order: V gene, J gene, clone size, D gene, CDR3 DNA, CDR3 protein. D genes are given only for firm matches. For some rows the clone size is stated as once, few or many, or as a class when expanded; others skip it.

v_gene: TRBV24-1; j_gene: TRBJ1-2; abundance: .; d_gene: TRBD1; CDR3nt: TGTGCCACCAGTGAGGCCCAGGGGGCGACAGGGGGCTACACCTTC; CDR3aa: CATSEAQGATGGYTF
v_gene: TRBV14; j_gene: TRBJ1-2; abundance: .; d_gene: TRBD1; CDR3nt: TGTGCCAGCAGCCTACCATCTGGAGGACAGGGGAGAGTTAACTATGGCTACACCTTC; CDR3aa: CASSLPSGGQGRVNYGYTF
v_gene: TRBV5-1; j_gene: TRBJ1-2; abundance: .; d_gene: TRBD1; CDR3nt: TGCGCCAGTGGGGACAGGAACTATGGCTACACCTTC; CDR3aa: CASGDRNYGYTF
v_gene: TRBV27; j_gene: TRBJ2-7; abundance: .; d_gene: TRBD1; CDR3nt: TGTGCCAGCAGTTTAAGACCCGGACAGGTTCCAACCTACGAGCAGTACTTC; CDR3aa: CASSLRPGQVPTYEQYF
v_gene: TRBV12-5; j_gene: TRBJ1-1; abundance: .; d_gene: TRBD1; CDR3nt: TGTGCTAGTGGTGGACAGGGGGCGACTGAAGCTTTCTTT; CDR3aa: CASGGQGATEAFF
v_gene: TRBV27; j_gene: TRBJ1-5; abundance: .; d_gene: .; CDR3nt: TGTGCCAGCAGTTTAGGTCAATTCGCGCAGCCCCAGCATTTT; CDR3aa: CASSLGQFAQPQHF
v_gene: TRBV6-5; j_gene: TRBJ2-3; abundance: .; d_gene: TRBD1; CDR3nt: TGTGCCAGCAGCCGAGAGACAGGGGGCTCGCATACGCAGTATTTT; CDR3aa: CASSRETGGSHTQYF
v_gene: TRBV5-1; j_gene: TRBJ1-3; abundance: .; d_gene: .; CDR3nt: TGCGCCAGCAGCCCGTTTGAGAGCTCTGGAAACACCATATATTTT; CDR3aa: CASSPFESSGNTIYF
v_gene: TRBV27; j_gene: TRBJ2-1; abundance: .; d_gene: .; CDR3nt: TGTGCCAGCAGTTATGGCAGGGGTAATGAGCAGTTCTTC; CDR3aa: CASSYGRGNEQFF
v_gene: TRBV9; j_gene: TRBJ1-2; abundance: .; d_gene: .; CDR3nt: TGTGCCAGCAGCGTAGCCTCCCCCCTCCAGGGTTACGGCTACACCTTC; CDR3aa: CASSVASPLQGYGYTF
v_gene: TRBV3-1/TRBV3-2; j_gene: TRBJ2-2; abundance: .; d_gene: TRBD2; CDR3nt: TGTGCCAGCAGGACGGGGGGGACCACCGGGGAGCTGTTTTTT; CDR3aa: CASRTGGTTGELFF
v_gene: TRBV30; j_gene: TRBJ1-2; abundance: .; d_gene: .; CDR3nt: TGTGCCTGGAGTTGGGCAGGGCAAGCTAACTATGGCTACACCTTC; CDR3aa: CAWSWAGQANYGYTF
v_gene: TRBV30; j_gene: TRBJ1-4; abundance: once; d_gene: .; CDR3nt: TGTGCCTGGAAGGCAGGAAATGAAAAACTGTTTTTT; CDR3aa: CAWKAGNEKLFF
v_gene: TRBV5-5; j_gene: TRBJ1-4; abundance: .; d_gene: .; CDR3nt: TGTGCCAGCAGCTTCATGACACCTACAGGAAATGAAAAACTGTTTTTT; CDR3aa: CASSFMTPTGNEKLFF
v_gene: TRBV19; j_gene: TRBJ2-1; abundance: .; d_gene: TRBD1; CDR3nt: TGTGCCAGTAGGAAAGACAGGGCTAGTCTCTCCTACAATGAGCAGTTCTTC; CDR3aa: CASRKDRASLSYNEQFF
v_gene: TRBV10-1; j_gene: TRBJ1-6; abundance: .; d_gene: TRBD1; CDR3nt: TGCGCCAGCAGTCCGGGACAGGGCAATTCACCCCTCCACTTT; CDR3aa: CASSPGQGNSPLHF
v_gene: TRBV5-1; j_gene: TRBJ2-1; abundance: once; d_gene: .; CDR3nt: TGCGCCAGCAGCTTGGAACCGACAGGCACGGCCCACAATGAGCAGTTCTTC; CDR3aa: CASSLEPTGTAHNEQFF
v_gene: TRBV10-3; j_gene: TRBJ2-7; abundance: .; d_gene: .; CDR3nt: TGTGCCATCAGCCGGACAGACTACGAGCAGTACTTC; CDR3aa: CAISRTDYEQYF
v_gene: TRBV5-6; j_gene: TRBJ1-2; abundance: .; d_gene: .; CDR3nt: TGTGCCAGCAGCTTGGTATTTCGACAGTCTTATGGCTACACCTTC; CDR3aa: CASSLVFRQSYGYTF
v_gene: TRBV11-2; j_gene: TRBJ1-4; abundance: .; d_gene: TRBD1; CDR3nt: TGTGCCAGCAGAAAGGGGTCGGGACAGGGACCTTATAATGAAAAACTGTTTTTT; CDR3aa: CASRKGSGQGPYNEKLFF
v_gene: TRBV5-1; j_gene: TRBJ1-6; abundance: .; d_gene: .; CDR3nt: TGCGCCAGCAGCTTGGATTTGGGGACTGGGAGCTCCTATAATTCACCCCTCCACTTT; CDR3aa: CASSLDLGTGSSYNSPLHF
v_gene: TRBV19; j_gene: TRBJ1-5; abundance: .; d_gene: .; CDR3nt: TGTGCCAGTGATATTGGACAGACAAATAGCAATCAGCCCCAGCATTTT; CDR3aa: CASDIGQTNSNQPQHF
v_gene: TRBV9; j_gene: TRBJ2-2; abundance: .; d_gene: .; CDR3nt: TGTGCCAGCAGCATCCCAACCGGGGAGCTGTTTTTT; CDR3aa: CASSIPTGELFF
v_gene: TRBV7-9; j_gene: TRBJ2-5; abundance: .; d_gene: .; CDR3nt: TGTGCCAGCAGCGGGGGGTCAGAGACCCAGTACTTC; CDR3aa: CASSGGSETQYF
v_gene: TRBV28; j_gene: TRBJ2-7; abundance: .; d_gene: TRBD2; CDR3nt: TGTGCCAGTTGTAAGGGGACGACTAGCGGGAGAAGGTACGAGCAGTACTTC; CDR3aa: CASCKGTTSGRRYEQYF
v_gene: TRBV5-6; j_gene: TRBJ2-1; abundance: .; d_gene: TRBD1; CDR3nt: TGTGCCAGCAGCACTTCCGGGACAGGGTGGAGAAGGGACTACAATGAGCAGTTCTTC; CDR3aa: CASSTSGTGWRRDYNEQFF
v_gene: TRBV19; j_gene: TRBJ1-4; abundance: .; d_gene: .; CDR3nt: TGTGCCAGTAGGACGGGAGGGAAAACTAATGAAAAACTGTTTTTT; CDR3aa: CASRTGGKTNEKLFF
v_gene: TRBV19; j_gene: TRBJ2-7; abundance: .; d_gene: .; CDR3nt: TGTGCCAGTAGCACCACTCAGGGCTACGAGCAGTACTTC; CDR3aa: CASSTTQGYEQYF
v_gene: TRBV19; j_gene: TRBJ2-6; abundance: few; d_gene: TRBD1; CDR3nt: TGTGCCAGTAGTACTGGACAGGGGAGCGCTGGGGCCAACGTCCTGACTTTC; CDR3aa: CASSTGQGSAGANVLTF
v_gene: TRBV6-5; j_gene: TRBJ1-1; abundance: .; d_gene: TRBD1; CDR3nt: TGTGCCAGCAGTTACTGGGACAGCACTAGAAGCCTGTTCTTT; CDR3aa: CASSYWDSTRSLFF
v_gene: TRBV30; j_gene: TRBJ2-7; abundance: few; d_gene: .; CDR3nt: TGTGCCTGGAGTTCGGTGTACGAGCAGTACTTC; CDR3aa: CAWSSVYEQYF
v_gene: TRBV5-6; j_gene: TRBJ1-1; abundance: few; d_gene: .; CDR3nt: TGTGCCAGCAGCTTGGCACAGGGTCGGCTTGAAGCTTTCTTT; CDR3aa: CASSLAQGRLEAFF
v_gene: TRBV6-5; j_gene: TRBJ1-1; abundance: .; d_gene: .; CDR3nt: TGTGCCAGCAGTCCATACTTAAACACTGAAGCTTTCTTT; CDR3aa: CASSPYLNTEAFF
v_gene: TRBV5-3; j_gene: TRBJ1-1; abundance: .; d_gene: TRBD1; CDR3nt: TGTGCCAGAAGCCCACCGGACAGGCAGAACACTGAAGCTTTCTTT; CDR3aa: CARSPPDRQNTEAFF
v_gene: TRBV4-1; j_gene: TRBJ2-1; abundance: .; d_gene: TRBD1; CDR3nt: TGCGCCAGCAGCCCATCTCGCCCACAGGGGGGCTATGAGCAGTTCTTC; CDR3aa: CASSPSRPQGGYEQFF
v_gene: TRBV11-2; j_gene: TRBJ1-2; abundance: .; d_gene: .; CDR3nt: TGTGCCAGCAGCTTAAGGGGCAGGCCCTCAAGAGGCTATGGCTACACCTTC; CDR3aa: CASSLRGRPSRGYGYTF
v_gene: TRBV5-1; j_gene: TRBJ1-2; abundance: .; d_gene: .; CDR3nt: TGCGCCAGCAGCTCGGGATCTGGCTACACCTTC; CDR3aa: CASSSGSGYTF
v_gene: TRBV7-3; j_gene: TRBJ1-1; abundance: .; d_gene: .; CDR3nt: TGTGCCAGCAGCTTAAATGGTGCAGGGAACACTGAAGCTTTCTTT; CDR3aa: CASSLNGAGNTEAFF